This T cell receptor (beta chain) is drawn from a study of identical twins. Through template switching, a universal primer site was introduced, and the cDNA contained unique molecular identifiers. TCRdb independently ran MiXCR on the 5' RACE reads; one entry per CDR3 protein. The data hold 1.5 million to 2 million distinct CDR3 sequences, with under 35% observed a single time. Healthy Caucasians made up all donors. About this clonotype itself: Antigen: not known.

Study observations and caveats: The models gave estimates that fell short of the out-of-frame TCR alpha sharing seen in monozygotic twins.

Sequenced sample: cord blood. The origin of this receptor is a newborn girl in good health.

The chain's CDR3 is CASSDRGLADTQYF. The CDR3 bases are TGTGCCAGCAGCGACAGGGGGCTGGCAGATACGCAGTATTTT. The chain combines TRBV2 with TRBJ2-3, with TRBD1 identical over 10 bases. The CDR3 spans 14 residues. After removal of 6 bases from V and 4 bases from J, the junction contained 4 bases not matched to a gene. CDR1 is SNHLY, CDR2 FYNNEI, per germline.